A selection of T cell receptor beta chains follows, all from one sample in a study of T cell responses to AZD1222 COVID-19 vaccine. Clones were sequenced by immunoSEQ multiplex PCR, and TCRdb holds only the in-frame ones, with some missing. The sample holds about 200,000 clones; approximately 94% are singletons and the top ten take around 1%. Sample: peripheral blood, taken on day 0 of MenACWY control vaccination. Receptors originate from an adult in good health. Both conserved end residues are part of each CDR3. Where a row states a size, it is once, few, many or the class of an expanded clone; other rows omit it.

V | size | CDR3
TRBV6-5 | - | CASTRAASSYNEQFF
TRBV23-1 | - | CASARPTRGEADTQYF
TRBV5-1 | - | CASSSGLAGGRANEQFF
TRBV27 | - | CASTRTGRGSNSPLHF
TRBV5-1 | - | CASNPGTQDGYTF
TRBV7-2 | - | CASSSELAGYNEQFF
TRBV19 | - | CASNGLGGINSPLHF
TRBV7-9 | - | CASSLDRSYNEQFF
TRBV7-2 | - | CASSAPGLATPRRETQYF
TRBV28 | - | CAAHSGKTAYYYGYTF
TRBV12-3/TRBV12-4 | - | CASTPLNTEAFF
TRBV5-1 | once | CASSLDGTSGNTIYF
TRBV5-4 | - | CASSLRTGSEKLFF
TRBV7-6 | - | CASSLSDNEKLFF
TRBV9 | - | CASSVGGRPTEKLFF
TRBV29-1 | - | CSVEGTGNTEAFF
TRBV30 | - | CAWSGTGSNSPLHF
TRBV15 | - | CATSRGRDSNQPQHF
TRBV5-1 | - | CASRVRTNYGYTF
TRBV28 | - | CASSLWRQGNQPQHF
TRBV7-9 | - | CASSPYRSTDTQYF
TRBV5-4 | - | CASSLVAGTGSYEQYF
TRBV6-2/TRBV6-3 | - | CASSYSNDSPWELFF
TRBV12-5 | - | CASATLQWYEQYF
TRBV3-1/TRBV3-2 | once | CASSQDRGGLQFF
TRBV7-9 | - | CAGDVGLPGANVLTF
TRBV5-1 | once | CASRKSMTEAFF
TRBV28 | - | CASSPLTGTHGYTF
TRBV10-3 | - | CAISESTSGGAVEQFF
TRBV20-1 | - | CSASGGVTANQPQHF
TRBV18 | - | CASSPATGSSETQYF